The source of this T cell receptor (beta chain) is a study of blood T cell repertoires in COVID-19. In the study overall: PBMCs, B-cell-depleted T cells, or T cells provided the cDNA or gDNA that made up the material.

Method: immunoSEQ multiplex PCR; TCRdb's copy keeps in-frame clones and lacks some. This table has 130,000 to 150,000 clones, 80% to 90% appearing once. The germline V gene encodes CDR1 SGDLS and CDR2 YYNGEE. With 3 bases removed from V and 0 bases from J, the gap between germline ends came to 12 bases. There are 15 residues in the CDR3. The sequenced sample was peripheral blood. The chain couples TRBV9 to TRBJ1-1; D is unresolved. The clonotype comes from a human donor in a cohort sampled during active COVID-19. The CDR3 DNA follows: TGTGCCAGCAGCGATAACGATGACATGAACACTGAAGCTTTCTTT. It yields the protein CASSDNDDMNTEAFF.